This T cell receptor (beta chain) was obtained from a study of T cell changes during pregnancy in multiple sclerosis. Measured with immunoSEQ multiplex PCR; TCRdb has only the in-frame clones, and not every one. This sample yields around 120,000 clones, of which about nine tenths are seen a single time; about 3% belongs to the top ten. This CDR3 is 15 amino acids long. Germline CDR1 and CDR2: SGHRS and YFSETQ. V dropped 5 bases and J dropped 4; count of bases not matched to a gene: 6. The sequences come from peripheral blood, collected after pregnancy. This clonotype was sampled from a female donor with multiple sclerosis, enrolled in a pregnancy study. The V gene is TRBV5-1, the J gene TRBJ2-1; 10 bases are shared with TRBD1. The CDR3 is CASRQGTGEYNEQFF. CDR3 DNA sequence: TGCGCCAGCAGACAGGGGACAGGGGAATACAATGAGCAGTTCTTC.